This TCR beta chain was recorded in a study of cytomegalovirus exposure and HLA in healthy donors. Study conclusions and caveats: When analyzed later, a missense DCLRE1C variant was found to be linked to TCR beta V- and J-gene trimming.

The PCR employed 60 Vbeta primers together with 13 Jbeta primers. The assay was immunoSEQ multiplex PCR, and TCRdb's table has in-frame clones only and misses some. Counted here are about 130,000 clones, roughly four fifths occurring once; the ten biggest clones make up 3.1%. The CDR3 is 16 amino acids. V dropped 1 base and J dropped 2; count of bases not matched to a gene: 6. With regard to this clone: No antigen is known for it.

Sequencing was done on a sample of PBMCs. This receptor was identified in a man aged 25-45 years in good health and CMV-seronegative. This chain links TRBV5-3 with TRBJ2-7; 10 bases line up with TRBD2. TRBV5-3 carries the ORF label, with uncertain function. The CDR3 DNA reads TGTGCCAGAAGCTTGTTGGGGACTAGCGTCGCCTACGAGCAGTACTTC. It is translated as CARSLLGTSVAYEQYF.